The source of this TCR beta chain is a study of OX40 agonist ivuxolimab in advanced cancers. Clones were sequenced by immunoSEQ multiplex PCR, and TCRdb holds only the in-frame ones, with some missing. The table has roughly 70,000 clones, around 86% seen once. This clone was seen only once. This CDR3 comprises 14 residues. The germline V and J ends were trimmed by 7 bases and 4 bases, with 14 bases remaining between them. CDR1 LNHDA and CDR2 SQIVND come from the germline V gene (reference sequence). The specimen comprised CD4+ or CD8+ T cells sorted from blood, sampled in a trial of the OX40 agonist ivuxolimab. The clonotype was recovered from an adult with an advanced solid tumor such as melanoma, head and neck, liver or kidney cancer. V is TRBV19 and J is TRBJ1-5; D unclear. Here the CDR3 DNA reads TGTGCCAGTAATTTAGGGTTAGAAAATCAGCCCCAGCATTTT. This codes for CASNLGLENQPQHF.